Each of the 30 T cell receptor beta chains below was sequenced from the same sample in a study of blood T cell repertoires in COVID-19. Measured with immunoSEQ multiplex PCR; TCRdb has only the in-frame clones, and not every one. Of some 150,000 clones in the sample, about 88% are singletons; the top ten hold around 7%. The sample consisted of peripheral blood. These TCRs come from a woman at least 80 years old in a cohort sampled during active or convalescent COVID-19.

This chain joins TRBV6-6 and TRBJ2-1; D remains ambiguous. Germline CDR1 reads MNHNY; CDR2 reads SVGAGI (reference sequence). V lost 6 bases, J lost 0 bases, and 15 bases lay in between. CDR3 length equals 16 residues. The CDR3 region has the DNA TGTGCCAGCAGGCCCCGGGTGACGAGCTCCTACAATGAGCAGTTCTTC. It specifies CASRPRVTSSYNEQFF.

Here the CDR3 DNA reads TGTGCCAGCAGTGACAGGGGCTACGAGCAGTACTTC. Translation gives CASSDRGYEQYF. The chain is built from TRBV2 and TRBJ2-7, with a tentative D call TRBD1 (6 bases). V was shortened by 3 bases and J by 3 bases, with 6 bases between the two germline ends. The CDR3 runs to 12 residues. Germline lookup yields CDR1 SNHLY and CDR2 FYNNEI.

The chain couples TRBV30 to TRBJ1-2; 7 bases map to TRBD1. V gave up 0 bases and J gave up 7 bases; unmatched junction bases: 14. This CDR3 has 16 residues. The V gene's germline CDR1 is GTSNPN and CDR2 SVGIG (reference sequence). CDR3 loop: CAWSVLMTGSTSGYTF. The CDR3 bases are TGTGCCTGGAGTGTTTTAATGACAGGGTCGACCAGTGGCTACACCTTC. The full variable domain, its missing parts supplied by reference TRBV30 and TRBJ1-2, is SQTIHQWPATLVQPVGSPLSLECTVEGTSNPNLYWYRQAAGRGLQLLFYSVGIGQISSEVPQNLSASRPQDRQFILSSKKLLLSDSGFYLCAWSVLMTGSTSGYTFGSGTRLTVV.

CDR3 in DNA: TGTGCCAGCAGTTGGGAGGGCAGGGAGAGAGAGACCCAGTACTTC. Amino acids: CASSWEGRERETQYF. The V call is TRBV6-5, the J call TRBJ2-5; 7 bases are shared with TRBD2. The CDR3 consists of 15 residues. Per the germline V gene, CDR1 is MNHEY and CDR2 is SVGAGI. V was pared by 4 bases and J by 4 bases, with 9 bases of the junction left unmatched.

The V gene is TRBV7-2, the J gene TRBJ2-1; 8 bases fit TRBD2. V lost 0 bases, J lost 7 bases, and 5 bases stayed unmatched. Per the germline V gene, CDR1 is SGHTA and CDR2 is FQGNSA. The CDR3 has 15 residues. DNA for the CDR3: TGTGCCAGCAGCTTAGCCGGGGGGGCCTTAAATGAGCAGTTCTTC. It codes for CASSLAGGALNEQFF.

The chain uses TRBV28 and TRBJ2-1; 12 nucleotides match TRBD2. From germline, CDR1 is MDHEN and CDR2 SYDVKM. Unmatched junction bases numbered 8, after V lost 6 bases and J lost 5 bases. CDR3 length equals 16 residues. The CDR3 spells CASRPLAGGPDNEQFF. The CDR3 nucleotides read TGTGCCAGCAGACCCCTAGCGGGAGGGCCTGACAATGAGCAGTTCTTC.

With respect to this clone: The same CDR3 also results from other DNA sequences found in this sample. This sequence joins TRBV5-1 and TRBJ1-2; perhaps TRBD1 as D (6 bases). The germline CDR1 and CDR2 sequences are SGHRS and YFSETQ. Trimming took off 0 bases at V and 2 bases at J, with 8 bases between the two ends. There are 14 residues in the CDR3. The CDR3 loop reads CASSLATGNYGYTF. The CDR3 DNA is TGCGCCAGCAGCTTGGCCACAGGGAACTATGGCTACACCTTC.

The rearrangement joins TRBV2 to TRBJ2-1; D may be TRBD2 (6 bases). This CDR3 region has 14 residues. The V gene lost 2 bases and the J gene lost 8 bases, with 13 bases spanning the gap. In germline, CDR1 is SNHLY, CDR2 FYNNEI. The CDR3 is CASSESLPGDEQFF. The CDR3 DNA is TGTGCCAGCAGTGAAAGCCTTCCGGGGGATGAGCAGTTCTTC.

The gene calls are TRBV19 and TRBJ2-1, with a possible D match to TRBD2 (6 bases). The V gene's germline CDR1 is LNHDA and CDR2 SQIVND (reference sequence). V was shortened by 7 bases and J by 0 bases, with 16 bases between the two germline ends. The CDR3 has 16 residues. CDR3 amino acids: CASKDSGPSSYNEQFF. As DNA, the CDR3 is TGTGCCAGTAAAGATAGCGGACCTAGCTCCTACAATGAGCAGTTCTTC.

V is TRBV4-1 and J is TRBJ2-5; 14 positions match TRBD2. The V gene's germline CDR1 is MGHRA and CDR2 YSYEKL. This CDR3 spans 18 amino acids. Trimming at V came to 1 base and at J to 5 bases, leaving 9 bases not matched to a gene. CDR3 DNA: TGCGCCAGCAGCCAAGGAAGACTAGCGGGGGGGCAGCAGGAGACCCAGTACTTC. It specifies CASSQGRLAGGQQETQYF.

This chain links TRBV5-6 with TRBJ1-1; D ambiguous. This CDR3 contains 17 residues. Trimming left V 0 bases short and J 0 bases short, with 15 bases between. Germline CDR1 SGHDT, CDR2 YYEEEE. The CDR3 spells CASSLGSNFFLNTEAFF. The CDR3 DNA reads TGTGCCAGCAGCTTGGGTTCGAACTTCTTCTTGAACACTGAAGCTTTCTTT.

The chain is built from TRBV2 and TRBJ2-7; the D gene is possibly TRBD1 (6 bases). The germline gives CDR1 SNHLY, CDR2 FYNNEI. The CDR3 length is 17 residues. V was shortened by 4 bases and J by 7 bases, with 26 bases between the two germline ends. The CDR3 DNA follows: TGTGCCAGCAGTGGTCCCGTTGGCAGGGGTGAGACGGGGGAGCAGTACTTC. It translates to CASSGPVGRGETGEQYF.

V is TRBV18 and J is TRBJ1-1; 7 bases align to TRBD1. With V trimmed by 2 bases and J by 6 bases, 18 bases remained unmatched. Germline values: CDR1 KGHSH, CDR2 LQKENI. This CDR3 contains 18 residues. The CDR3 region has the DNA TGTGCCAGCTCACCAAGAAGGGGGCGGCCCCTGGGGGGCTCTGAAGCTTTCTTT. Its protein is CASSPRRGRPLGGSEAFF.

V is TRBV4-3 and J is TRBJ2-3; D is possibly TRBD2 (5 bases). Trimming shortened V by 0 bases and J by 5 bases, and 6 bases separated the two germline ends. Germline-derived CDR1 and CDR2 are LGHNA and YSLEER. The CDR3 totals 13 residues. DNA of the CDR3: TGCGCCAGCAGCCAAGAAGAGGGAGATACGCAGTATTTT. This sequence encodes CASSQEEGDTQYF.

This clone was seen only a few times. V is TRBV19 and J is TRBJ1-4; maybe TRBD1 (6 bases). This CDR3 is built from 13 residues. CDR1 is LNHDA, CDR2 SQIVND, per germline (reference sequence). Trimming pared 6 bases from V and 7 bases from J, leaving 12 bases between. CDR3 amino acids: CASSPGQIEKLFF. The CDR3, as DNA: TGTGCCAGTAGCCCCGGACAGATTGAAAAACTGTTTTTT.

The chain links TRBV5-4 to TRBJ2-3, with TRBD2 matching 10 bases. The trim removed 2 bases at V and 5 bases at J, leaving 8 bases unmatched. Germline V gene lookup returns CDR1 SGHNT and CDR2 YYREEE (reference sequence). This CDR3 contains 16 residues. Here the CDR3 DNA reads TGTGCCAGCAGCTTAGGGCAGCGGGGGGGGAAAGATACGCAGTATTTT. Its protein is CASSLGQRGGKDTQYF.

The rearrangement uses TRBV7-2 and TRBJ2-2; D is possibly TRBD2 (6 bases). The CDR3 contains 16 residues. Germline lookup yields CDR1 SGHTA and CDR2 FQGNSA. V lost 2 bases to trimming and J lost 3 bases, with 13 bases between them. This CDR3 reads CASSLRFGGDTGELFF. CDR3 nucleotide sequence: TGTGCCAGCAGCTTAAGGTTCGGGGGTGACACCGGGGAGCTGTTTTTT.

In this sample, this clone turned up once. The chain employs TRBV11-3 and TRBJ2-2, with a tentative D call TRBD2 (5 bases). CDR3 size: 13 residues. Germline CDR1 is SGHNT and CDR2 is YENEEA. Deletions cut 5 bases from V and 5 bases from J, with 9 bases between. The CDR3 DNA reads as TGTGCCAGCAGCCTCCTAGCAACCGGGGAGCTGTTTTTT. Translated, it gives CASSLLATGELFF.

The chain links TRBV7-2 to TRBJ1-1; D uncertain. Trimming took off 5 bases at V and 4 bases at J, with 20 bases between the two ends. The V gene's germline CDR1 is SGHTA and CDR2 FQGNSA. The CDR3 consists of 16 residues. The CDR3 is CASSPSSGRLVTEAFF. CDR3 nucleotide sequence: TGTGCCAGCAGCCCTAGCTCCGGGAGATTGGTCACTGAAGCTTTCTTT.

The chain carries TRBV4-3 and TRBJ2-3; D might be TRBD2 (5 bases). The CDR3 spans 17 residues. V was shortened by 0 bases and J by 0 bases, with 13 bases between the two germline ends. Germline CDR1 LGHNA, CDR2 YSLEER. The CDR3 nucleotides read TGCGCCAGCAGCCAAGAACAATTGGAGCGGAGCACAGATACGCAGTATTTT. It encodes CASSQEQLERSTDTQYF.

This clone showed up just a few times. The chain joins TRBV18 to TRBJ1-3; the match to TRBD1 covers 7 bases. Germline assignment: CDR1 KGHSH and CDR2 LQKENI. V lost 5 bases and J lost 0; bases outside the gene matches: 10. This CDR3 contains 17 residues. CDR3 DNA: TGTGCCAGCTCAGCGCTCCCGACAGGGAGCTCTGGAAACACCATATATTTT. Translated, it gives CASSALPTGSSGNTIYF.

The V call is TRBV9, the J call TRBJ1-5; D uncertain. Trimming removed 4 bases at V and 0 bases at J, with 11 bases between. Germline assignment: CDR1 SGDLS and CDR2 YYNGEE. CDR3 length equals 15 residues. In nucleotides, the CDR3 is TGTGCCAGCAGCTACCAATCAGATAGCAATCAGCCCCAGCATTTT. Amino acid sequence: CASSYQSDSNQPQHF.

This clone was seen only a few times. This chain links TRBV2 with TRBJ1-1; 11 positions agree with TRBD1. The CDR3 totals 16 residues. V gave up 6 bases and J gave up 0 bases; unmatched junction bases: 6. CDR1 is SNHLY and CDR2 is FYNNEI in the germline V gene. The chain's CDR3 is CASRERTGGMNTEAFF. The DNA for the CDR3 is TGTGCCAGCAGAGAACGGACAGGGGGCATGAACACTGAAGCTTTCTTT. Variable domain in full (rest from reference TRBV2 and TRBJ1-1): EPEVTQTPSHQVTQMGQEVILRCVPISNHLYFYWYRQILGQKVEFLVSFYNNEISEKSEIFDDQFSVERPDGSNFTLKIRSTKLEDSAMYFCASRERTGGMNTEAFFGQGTRLTVV.

In its sample, this clone was seen many times. The V gene is TRBV5-1, the J gene TRBJ1-1, with TRBD1 matching 7 bases. Germline values: CDR1 SGHRS, CDR2 YFSETQ. J lost 4 bases, V lost 3 bases, and 18 bases had no gene match. This CDR3 comprises 18 residues. Here the CDR3 reads CASSSILIRGVLGTEAFF. For the CDR3, the DNA is TGCGCCAGCAGCTCCATCCTAATCAGGGGGGTACTGGGCACTGAAGCTTTCTTT.

The chain has TRBV6-4 and TRBJ2-1; 7 bases are a match to TRBD1. Germline values: CDR1 MRHNA, CDR2 SNTAGT. The J segment lost 2 bases and the V segment lost 0 bases, leaving 1 base of the junction unmatched. The CDR3 length is 15 residues. As DNA, the CDR3 is TGTGCCAGCAGTGACTCGGGACAGCCCTACAATGAGCAGTTCTTC. Protein product: CASSDSGQPYNEQFF.

V gene TRBV11-2 combines with J gene TRBJ2-7, with TRBD2 matching over 7 bases. Per the germline V gene, CDR1 is SGHAT and CDR2 is FQNNGV. Losses at the gene ends were 0 bases for V and 3 bases for J; bases not matched to a gene: 5. The CDR3 extends over 15 amino acids. The CDR3 spells CASSLDLERGYEQYV. The DNA of the CDR3 is TGTGCCAGCAGCTTAGATCTGGAGCGGGGCTACGAGCAGTACGTC.

V is TRBV5-1 and J is TRBJ1-1, with D unclear. The CDR3 totals 15 residues. Germline V gene sequence: CDR1 SGHRS, CDR2 YFSETQ. Trimming cost V 0 bases and J 1 base, with 10 bases left between them. CDR3 DNA sequence: TGCGCCAGCAGCTTGGCCTTATCTACGAACACTGAAGCTTTCTTT. It yields the protein CASSLALSTNTEAFF.

Only a few counts were recorded for this clone. This chain uses TRBV19 with TRBJ2-1; no clear D. The CDR3 is 14 amino acids. The germline gives CDR1 LNHDA, CDR2 SQIVND (reference sequence). Deletions cut 5 bases from V and 2 bases from J, with 10 bases between. This CDR3 reads CASSFFSAYNEQFF. CDR3 nucleotide sequence: TGTGCCAGTAGTTTCTTCTCGGCCTACAATGAGCAGTTCTTC.

The DNA of the CDR3 is TGTGCCTGGAGCCTCGGGACTTATGGCTACACCTTC. Amino acid sequence: CAWSLGTYGYTF. The chain carries TRBV30 and TRBJ1-2; D possibly corresponds to TRBD1 (5 bases). The CDR3 is 12 amino acids. Germline lookup yields CDR1 GTSNPN and CDR2 SVGIG (reference sequence). Trimming took off 3 bases at V and 5 bases at J, with 10 bases between the two ends.

The chain recombines TRBV6-2 or TRBV6-3 with TRBJ1-5, with TRBD1 matching 7 bases. V lost 0 bases to trimming and J lost 11 bases; unmatched junction nucleotides: 4. Germline values: CDR1 MNHEY, CDR2 SVGEGT. This CDR3 contains 13 residues. The DNA for the CDR3 is TGTGCCAGCAGTTACTCAGACAGGGCAGCCCAGCATTTT. Its translation is CASSYSDRAAQHF.